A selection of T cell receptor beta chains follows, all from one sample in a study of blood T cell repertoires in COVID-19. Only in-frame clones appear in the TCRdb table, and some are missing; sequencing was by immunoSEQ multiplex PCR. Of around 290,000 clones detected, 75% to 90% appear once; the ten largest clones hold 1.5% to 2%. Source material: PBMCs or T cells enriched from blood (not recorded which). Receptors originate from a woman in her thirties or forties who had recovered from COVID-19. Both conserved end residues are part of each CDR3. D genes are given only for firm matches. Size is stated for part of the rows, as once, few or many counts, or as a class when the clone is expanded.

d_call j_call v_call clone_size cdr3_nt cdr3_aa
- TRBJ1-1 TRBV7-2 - TGTGCCAGCAGCCCTCGGACAAACTGGAAGCTCACTGAAGCTTTCTTT CASSPRTNWKLTEAFF
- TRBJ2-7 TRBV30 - TGTGCCTGGAGTCCCGCAGACTCCTACGAGCAGTACTTC CAWSPADSYEQYF
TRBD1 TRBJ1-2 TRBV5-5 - TGTGCCAGCAGCTCCCAGGACAGGGGGTATTATGGCTACACCTTC CASSSQDRGYYGYTF
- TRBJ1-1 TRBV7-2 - TGTGCCAGCAGCTCACAGACCATTAACACTGAAGCTTTCTTT CASSSQTINTEAFF
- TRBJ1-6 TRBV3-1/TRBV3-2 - TGTGCCAGCAGCCAAGGACGGAGCCAATATAATTCACCCCTCCACTTT CASSQGRSQYNSPLHF
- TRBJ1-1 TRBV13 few TGTGCCAGCAGCTTAAATTTAGCCATGAACACTGAAGCTTTCTTT CASSLNLAMNTEAFF
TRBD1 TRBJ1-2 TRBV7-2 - TGTGCCAGCAGCCTATTTAAGAGACAGGGGTACCATGGCTACACCTTC CASSLFKRQGYHGYTF
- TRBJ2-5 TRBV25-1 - TGTGCCAGCAGTGAGCAGGGGATGGGGGAGACCCAGTACTTC CASSEQGMGETQYF
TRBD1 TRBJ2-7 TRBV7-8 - TGTGCCAGCCTAAGACAGGGAAGCTCCTACGAGCAGTACTTC CASLRQGSSYEQYF
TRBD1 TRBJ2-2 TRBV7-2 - TGTGCCAGCAGGGAACAGGGGGCGTCCGGGGAGCTGTTTTTT CASREQGASGELFF
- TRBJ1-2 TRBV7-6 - TGTGCCAGCAGCCCGATTACAGCGGGTGGCTACACCTTC CASSPITAGGYTF
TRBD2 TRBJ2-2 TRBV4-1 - TGCGCCAGCAGCACCCGGGACTATACCGGGGAGCTGTTTTTT CASSTRDYTGELFF
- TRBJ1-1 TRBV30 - TGTGCCTGGAGTGGCCGCCTGACAGGGAACACTGAAGCTTTCTTT CAWSGRLTGNTEAFF
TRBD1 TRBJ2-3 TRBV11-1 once TGTGCCAGCAGCACCCGGACAGGGAGCACAGATACGCAGTATTTT CASSTRTGSTDTQYF
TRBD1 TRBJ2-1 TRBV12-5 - TGTGCTAGTGGTTTGGGGGCACAGGGGGGTGAGCAGTTCTTC CASGLGAQGGEQFF
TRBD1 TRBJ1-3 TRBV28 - TGTGCCAGCAGTTTAGCAGGGGGCGGTGGAAACACCATATATTTT CASSLAGGGGNTIYF
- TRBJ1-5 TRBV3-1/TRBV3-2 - TGTGCCAGCAGCCAAGGCGGGGTGGGCAATCAGCCCCAGCATTTT CASSQGGVGNQPQHF
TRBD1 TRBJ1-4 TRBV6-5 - TGTGCCAGCACCAACCCTCAGGGACAGGAAAAACTGTTTTTT CASTNPQGQEKLFF
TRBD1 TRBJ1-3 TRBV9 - TGTGCCAGCAGCGGCGGGCCGGGACAGGGATGGGGGAACACCATATATTTT CASSGGPGQGWGNTIYF
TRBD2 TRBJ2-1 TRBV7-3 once TGTGCCAGCAGCTTCCTAGCGGGAGAGGGTGAGCAGTTCTTC CASSFLAGEGEQFF
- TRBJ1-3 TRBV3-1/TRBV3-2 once TGTGCCAGCAGCCAAGCTGTCGGAAACACCATATATTTT CASSQAVGNTIYF
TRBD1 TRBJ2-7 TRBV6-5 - TGTGCCAGCAGCCAACCCGGGACAGGCGACTACGAGCAGTACTTC CASSQPGTGDYEQYF
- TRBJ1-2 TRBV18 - TGTGCCAGCTCACCCAATATCGATGAGTATGGCTACACCTTC CASSPNIDEYGYTF
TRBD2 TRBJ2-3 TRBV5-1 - TGCGCCAGCAGCTTGGTCGGGGGGAGAGATACGCAGTATTTT CASSLVGGRDTQYF
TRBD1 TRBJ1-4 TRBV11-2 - TGTGCCAGCAGCCAGGACAGGGGGCGTGAAAAACTGTTTTTT CASSQDRGREKLFF
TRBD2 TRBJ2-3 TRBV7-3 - TGTGCCAGCAGCTCCTCCGGGACTAGCGGGAGTGGTAAGACAGATACGCAGTATTTT CASSSSGTSGSGKTDTQYF